This record concerns one TCR beta chain sequence. The antigen it recognizes is unknown. No much larger clonotype is one base removed from it; base qualities were not supplied. The sample is drawn from a study of blood T cell repertoires in COVID-19 (dated by TCRdb to 2018 to 2020). For the wider study: Collaborator samples came from the United States, Italy and Spain and covered acute and convalescent phases of COVID-19. The prospective study material was composed of cDNA or gDNA derived from T cells, B-cell-depleted T cells, or PBMCs. Subjects who had been exposed to COVID-19, were actively infected with it, or had recovered from it provided the deeply sampled blood TCRbeta repertoires that made up the dataset. The repertoires were made available in a free public database intended to serve as a resource for research on the immune response to SARS-CoV-2. The samples were drawn from two sources: the first 160 participants of the ongoing ImmuneRACE study, and fewer than 1,500 subjects contributed by 6 global collaborators. A de-identified subject ID, COVID-19 status, age in years and sex were almost always included in the sample metadata. HLA class I and class II types, where available, came from metadata supplied by the sample provider rather than from assay-based typing.

TCRbeta CDR3 regions were amplified from genomic DNA by means of the immunoSEQ Assay, a bias-controlled multiplex PCR. The original pipeline was this. Nucleated cell counts per sample were estimated from amplification of reference gene primers within the assay. Sequence reads were collapsed and filtered to measure the absolute abundance of every unique TCRbeta CDR3 rearrangement. For each sample, productive Simpson clonality was calculated as the square root of Simpson's diversity index over productive rearrangements. TCRdb took over this immuneACCESS table, retaining in-frame rearrangements with V and J assigned. Such tables are incomplete; in checked studies, under half of the missing clones stem from an unresolved V gene, and the remainder is unexplained. The V and J calls and clone size were taken over from that table, and D and trimming were inferred from the DNA. This sample lists some 260,000 clones; 75% to 95% were detected once. Under 2.5% of the sample is taken by the ten largest.

General study outcomes and caveats: The quantity of clinical and demographic metadata differed by source and by participant and was supplied without curation.

Enrolling through a virtual design, the prospective study's participants ranged in age from roughly 18 to 95 years and lived across around 25 United States geographic areas. Cohort assignment in the prospective study relied on participant-reported clinical history from a screening survey and a study questionnaire. ImmuneRACE Cohort 3 recovered participants were defined by two consecutive negative NP/OP PCR tests, healthcare professional clearance, or symptom resolution. In the prospective study, mobile phlebotomists collected whole blood, serum and a nasopharyngeal or oropharyngeal swab from each participant. Additional blood draws and questionnaires over a 2-month period could optionally be provided by prospective study participants. Blood samples from the prospective study were shipped frozen or at room temperature prior to DNA extraction. The TCR sequence derives from a woman aged 18-30 years who had recovered from COVID-19. Sequencing was done on a sample of PBMCs or T cells enriched from blood (not recorded which).

The DNA reads as follows: TGTGCCAGCTCACCTCAGACAGGGATAAGCTCCTACGAGCAGTACTTC. This gives the protein CASSPQTGISSYEQYF. This sequence uses TRBV18 and TRBJ2-7; the central 7 bases match TRBD1. The germline V gene specifies KGHSH as CDR1 and LQKENI as CDR2. Including cysteine and phenylalanine, the CDR3 has 16 amino acids. Kept here is only the CDR3 DNA, which spans 48 bases and is read in frame from base 1. V lost 3 bases and J lost 0 bases, and the count of bases not matched to a germline gene is 8.